This T cell receptor (beta chain) stems from a study of technical replicates of blood from several donors. V trimming: 0 bases; J trimming: 1 base; junction bases outside the gene matches: 8. Germline V gene lookup returns CDR1 LNHNV and CDR2 YYDKDF (reference sequence). The CDR3 consists of 18 residues. The table came from immunoSEQ multiplex PCR; TCRdb's copy has only in-frame clones and leaves some out. The sample lists about 98,000 clones, roughly 95% occurring once. Sequencing was carried out using T cells isolated from PBMCs. The chain employs TRBV15 and TRBJ1-1; 10 nucleotides match TRBD1. The source of this sequence is a human donor in good health. The CDR3 DNA reads TGTGCCACCAGCAGAGATCTGCCGGGACAGGGGACGAACACTGAAGCTTTCTTT. It codes for CATSRDLPGQGTNTEAFF. Full variable domain (rest looked up from reference TRBV15 and TRBJ1-1): DAMVIQNPRYQVTQFGKPVTLSCSQTLNHNVMYWYQQKSSQAPKLLFHYYDKDFNNEADTPDNFQSRRPNTSFCFLDIRSPGLGDTAMYLCATSRDLPGQGTNTEAFFGQGTRLTVV.